Shown below are 5 T cell receptor beta chains from a single sample sequenced in a study of Graves' ophthalmopathy and Graves' hyperthyroidism. The study amplified TCR beta CDR3 regions using RNA transcripts. The first-round RT-PCR employed HTBI primers together with the Qiagen OneStep RT-PCR kit. A multiplex PCR was then performed as the second round. TCRdb called the multiplex PCR reads again in MiXCR, with one record for every CDR3 protein. The table lists approximately 480,000 distinct CDR3 sequences, around 15% of them singletons. The material sequenced was blood. All receptors come from a woman in her 30s with Graves' ophthalmopathy.

This clonotype came up many times. The chain recombines TRBV20-1 with TRBJ2-5; TRBD2 matches 13 bases. The CDR3 covers 17 residues. Trimming took 6 bases from V and 5 from J; bases not matched to a gene: 15. Germline loops: CDR1 DFQATT, CDR2 SNEGSKA (reference sequence). The CDR3 is CSAPPLLAGGSRETQYF. Written as DNA, the CDR3 is TGCAGTGCACCCCCCTTACTAGCGGGGGGGTCGAGGGAGACCCAGTACTTC.

This clonotype was counted many times. This chain connects TRBV28 to TRBJ1-2; 9 bases fit TRBD1. The CDR3 has 12 residues. Germline trimming cut 4 bases from V and 8 bases from J; bases unmatched to any gene: 2. Per the germline V gene, CDR1 is MDHEN and CDR2 is SYDVKM. The CDR3: CASSSTGGGYTF. DNA for the CDR3: TGTGCCAGCAGTTCAACAGGGGGCGGCTACACCTTC.

This clonotype was counted many times. The rearrangement joins TRBV27 to TRBJ2-7; D remains ambiguous. Germline values: CDR1 MNHEY, CDR2 SMNVEV (reference sequence). This CDR3 has 17 amino acids. V was pared by 5 bases and J by 0 bases, with 20 bases between. Here the CDR3 reads CASSPTVGWTSSYEQYF. The CDR3 DNA reads TGTGCCAGCAGTCCAACGGTTGGGTGGACGAGCTCCTACGAGCAGTACTTC.

This clonotype was picked up many times. The rearrangement uses TRBV27 and TRBJ2-7, with D perhaps TRBD1 or TRBD2 (5 bases each). The CDR3 is 14 residues long. V gave up 5 bases and J gave up 2 bases, with 13 bases separating them. From germline, CDR1 is MNHEY and CDR2 SMNVEV (reference sequence). For the CDR3, the DNA is TGTGCCAGCAGTCCGAGGGACGTAACCTACGAGCAGTACTTC. Translated: CASSPRDVTYEQYF.

The sample holds many counts of this clonotype. The gene calls are TRBV6-5 and TRBJ1-1; no clear D gene. The V and J ends lost 0 bases and 1 base respectively, with 12 bases between them. The CDR3 covers 16 residues. Germline V lookup: CDR1 MNHEY, CDR2 SVGAGI. The CDR3 DNA reads TGTGCCAGCAGTTACTCGAAGGTCAGCGGGAACACTGAAGCTTTCTTT. Encoded protein: CASSYSKVSGNTEAFF.